This passage covers 5 T cell receptor beta chains from one sample sequenced in a study of radiation and T cells in renal cell carcinoma (dated by TCRdb to between 2020 and 2021). Libraries were constructed by the immunoSEQ multiplex PCR assay. The table comes from immuneACCESS by way of TCRdb, which keeps in-frame sequences with V and J called. Part of the clones is missing from these tables; in studies checked, under half for an unresolved V gene and the rest for unknown reasons. The sample table records 100,000 to 150,000 clones; roughly 80% of these occur just once. Of the sample, about 3% falls within the top ten clones. According to the study, the label for this sample's time point signals: baseline pretreatment blood. The treatment or condition label on this specimen signifies: 15 Gy SBRT to primary tumor, nephrectomy 4 weeks later. The material sequenced was blood, taken from a patient whose treatment included radiotherapy and nephrectomy. All receptors come from a woman between 55 and 75 years old with renal cell carcinoma.

This chain links TRBV5-6 with TRBJ1-5; the D is unclear. The V gene's germline CDR1 is SGHDT and CDR2 YYEEEE. V was trimmed by 2 bases and J by 5 bases, leaving 5 bases between them. CDR3 length: 12 residues. CDR3 sequence: CASSFRDQPQHF. CDR3 DNA: TGTGCCAGCAGCTTTAGGGATCAGCCCCAGCATTTT.

This sequence joins TRBV28 and TRBJ1-1; 11 nucleotides match TRBD1. The CDR3 has 17 residues. Looked up from germline, CDR1 is MDHEN and CDR2 is SYDVKM. J lost 1 base, V lost 6 bases, and 10 bases had no gene match. CDR3 nucleotide sequence: TGTGCCAGCAGATCAGGACAGGGGGCTTTCTCGAACACTGAAGCTTTCTTT. It is translated as CASRSGQGAFSNTEAFF.

This sequence joins TRBV11-1 and TRBJ2-2; weak D call: TRBD2 (5 bases). Germline V gene sequence: CDR1 SGHAT, CDR2 FQDESV (reference sequence). The CDR3 has 16 residues. V was pared by 1 base and J by 0 bases, with 9 bases between. The CDR3 nucleotides are TGTGCCAGCAGCTTAGAAAGCGGAGCGAACACCGGGGAGCTGTTTTTT. It codes for CASSLESGANTGELFF. The variable domain in full, with the rest retrieved from reference TRBV11-1 and TRBJ2-2, is EAEVAQSPRYKITEKSQAVAFWCDPISGHATLYWYRQILGQGPELLVQFQDESVVDDSQLPKDRFSAERLKGVDSTLKIQPAELGDSAMYLCASSLESGANTGELFFGEGSRLTVL.

The rearrangement joins TRBV30 to TRBJ2-7; 10 positions agree with TRBD1. Germline V gene data show CDR1 as GTSNPN and CDR2 as SVGIG (reference sequence). Germline trimming cut 0 bases from V and 3 bases from J; bases unmatched to any gene: 2. The CDR3 is made up of 14 amino acids. The chain's CDR3 is CAWSVGDRGYEQYF. The CDR3 nucleotides read TGTGCCTGGAGTGTGGGGGACAGGGGCTACGAGCAGTACTTC.

The chain has TRBV7-2 and TRBJ2-1; the D is unclear. V gave up 5 bases and J gave up 8 bases, with 19 bases separating them. Germline V lookup: CDR1 SGHTA, CDR2 FQGNSA. This CDR3 contains 15 residues. The CDR3 DNA reads TGTGCCAGCAGCCCCTCCCCGACTCTCCGGGATGAGCAGTTCTTC. Protein: CASSPSPTLRDEQFF.